The text below deals with one T cell receptor beta chain. The antigen is not known. Mismatch with germline at one junction end may stem from a read error. Germline V CDR1 and CDR2: MGHRA, YSYEKL. There are 15 residues in the CDR3. The sample originates from a study of OX40 agonist ivuxolimab in advanced cancers. Overall study: An anti-OX40 (CD134) antibody with agonistic activity, ivuxolimab, was administered to patients. Broader study findings: Researchers did not establish what antigens the expanded peripheral T cells target.

Measured with immunoSEQ multiplex PCR; TCRdb has only the in-frame clones, and not every one. The sample has 90,000 to 120,000 clones, more than 85% seen once. The chain links TRBV4-1 to TRBJ1-1; the match to TRBD1 covers 7 bases. The input for sequencing was CD4+ or CD8+ T cells sorted from blood, taken in a trial of the OX40 agonist ivuxolimab. This sequence was found in an adult with an advanced solid tumor such as melanoma, head and neck, liver or kidney cancer. The CDR3 sequence: CASNQPTGMNTEAFF. The CDR3 DNA reads as TGCGCCAGCAACCAACCGACAGGGATGAACACTGAAGCTTTCTTT.